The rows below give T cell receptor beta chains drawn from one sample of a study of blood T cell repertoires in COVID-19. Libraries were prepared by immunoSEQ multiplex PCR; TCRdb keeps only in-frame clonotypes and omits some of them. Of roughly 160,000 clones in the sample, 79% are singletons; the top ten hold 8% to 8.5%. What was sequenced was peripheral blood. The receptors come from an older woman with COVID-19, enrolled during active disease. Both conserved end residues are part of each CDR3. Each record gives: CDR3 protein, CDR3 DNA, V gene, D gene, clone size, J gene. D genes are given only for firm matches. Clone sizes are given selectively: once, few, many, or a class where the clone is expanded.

CDR3aa: CASSFQGWQNTEAFF; CDR3nt: TGTGCCAGCAGTTTCCAGGGTTGGCAGAACACTGAAGCTTTCTTT; v_gene: TRBV28; d_gene: .; abundance: .; j_gene: TRBJ1-1
CDR3aa: CASVRGEGFNYGYTF; CDR3nt: TGTGCCAGCGTCCGTGGGGAGGGGTTTAACTATGGCTACACCTTC; v_gene: TRBV2; d_gene: .; abundance: .; j_gene: TRBJ1-2
CDR3aa: CATSVGAWTGELFF; CDR3nt: TGTGCCACCAGTGTCGGAGCCTGGACCGGGGAGCTGTTTTTT; v_gene: TRBV24-1; d_gene: .; abundance: .; j_gene: TRBJ2-2
CDR3aa: CASSEWAGVSPLHF; CDR3nt: TGTGCCAGCAGTGAATGGGCAGGGGTTTCACCCCTCCACTTT; v_gene: TRBV2; d_gene: .; abundance: .; j_gene: TRBJ1-6
CDR3aa: CASAPGGGNTIYF; CDR3nt: TGTGCCAGCGCCCCCGGGGGTGGAAACACCATATATTTT; v_gene: TRBV12-3/TRBV12-4; d_gene: .; abundance: .; j_gene: TRBJ1-3
CDR3aa: CASTSGVAVSTEAFF; CDR3nt: TGCGCCAGCACTTCGGGGGTAGCAGTGAGCACTGAAGCTTTCTTT; v_gene: TRBV5-1; d_gene: .; abundance: .; j_gene: TRBJ1-1
CDR3aa: CAWSLGGQETQYF; CDR3nt: TGTGCCTGGAGTCTGGGGGGCCAAGAGACCCAGTACTTC; v_gene: TRBV30; d_gene: .; abundance: .; j_gene: TRBJ2-5
CDR3aa: CASSAQTSGRIADTQYF; CDR3nt: TGTGCCAGCAGCGCCCAGACTAGCGGGAGGATAGCAGATACGCAGTATTTT; v_gene: TRBV3-1/TRBV3-2; d_gene: TRBD2; abundance: .; j_gene: TRBJ2-3
CDR3aa: CASRGDFLSTGELFF; CDR3nt: TGTGCCAGCAGAGGAGATTTTTTGAGCACCGGGGAGCTGTTTTTT; v_gene: TRBV6-5; d_gene: .; abundance: once; j_gene: TRBJ2-2
CDR3aa: CASSLDRAGYTF; CDR3nt: TGTGCCAGCAGCCTGGACAGGGCTGGCTACACCTTC; v_gene: TRBV6-5; d_gene: TRBD1; abundance: few; j_gene: TRBJ1-2
CDR3aa: CAIRGDRGRDTDTQYF; CDR3nt: TGTGCCATCAGGGGGGACAGGGGGCGAGACACAGATACGCAGTATTTT; v_gene: TRBV10-3; d_gene: TRBD1; abundance: .; j_gene: TRBJ2-3
CDR3aa: CASSVTGTGPTEAFF; CDR3nt: TGTGCCAGCAGCGTAACCGGGACAGGCCCCACTGAAGCTTTCTTT; v_gene: TRBV13; d_gene: TRBD1; abundance: few; j_gene: TRBJ1-1
CDR3aa: CASSSGIRNQPQHF; CDR3nt: TGTGCCAGCAGTTCGGGAATTCGTAATCAGCCCCAGCATTTT; v_gene: TRBV2; d_gene: .; abundance: .; j_gene: TRBJ1-5
CDR3aa: CASSLVTVGTGAFLGEQFF; CDR3nt: TGTGCCAGCAGCTTAGTAACGGTCGGGACAGGGGCCTTTCTTGGTGAGCAGTTCTTC; v_gene: TRBV7-6; d_gene: TRBD1; abundance: .; j_gene: TRBJ2-1
CDR3aa: CASSLGATSGNYNEQFF; CDR3nt: TGTGCCAGCAGCTTGGGGGCCACTAGCGGGAATTACAATGAGCAGTTCTTC; v_gene: TRBV5-4; d_gene: TRBD2; abundance: .; j_gene: TRBJ2-1
CDR3aa: CAWRALRTGELFF; CDR3nt: TGTGCCTGGAGGGCCCTTCGAACCGGGGAGCTGTTTTTT; v_gene: TRBV30; d_gene: .; abundance: once; j_gene: TRBJ2-2
CDR3aa: CASSLAGADTQYF; CDR3nt: TGTGCCAGCAGCTTGGCGGGGGCAGATACGCAGTATTTT; v_gene: TRBV5-4; d_gene: .; abundance: few; j_gene: TRBJ2-3
CDR3aa: CASRGIQGGDGYTF; CDR3nt: TGTGCCAGCAGAGGAATTCAGGGAGGGGATGGCTACACCTTC; v_gene: TRBV6-5; d_gene: .; abundance: .; j_gene: TRBJ1-2
CDR3aa: CASSPVRNQPQHF; CDR3nt: TGTGCCAGTAGCCCCGTACGGAATCAGCCCCAGCATTTT; v_gene: TRBV19; d_gene: .; abundance: .; j_gene: TRBJ1-5
CDR3aa: CASSHSKGINGELFF; CDR3nt: TGCGCCAGCAGCCATTCTAAGGGGATTAACGGGGAGCTGTTTTTT; v_gene: TRBV4-1; d_gene: .; abundance: .; j_gene: TRBJ2-2
CDR3aa: CASSLLGQPGGNQPQHF; CDR3nt: TGTGCCAGCTCACTCCTGGGACAGCCCGGCGGCAATCAGCCCCAGCATTTT; v_gene: TRBV18; d_gene: TRBD1; abundance: .; j_gene: TRBJ1-5
CDR3aa: CASSLRTGVQYF; CDR3nt: TGTGCCAGCAGCTTAAGGACAGGGGTGCAGTACTTC; v_gene: TRBV13; d_gene: TRBD1; abundance: .; j_gene: TRBJ2-7
CDR3aa: CASSRGQGTTEAFF; CDR3nt: TGCGCCAGCAGCCGGGGACAGGGGACCACTGAAGCTTTCTTT; v_gene: TRBV4-1; d_gene: TRBD1; abundance: .; j_gene: TRBJ1-1
CDR3aa: CASSLGRRVPDEQFF; CDR3nt: TGTGCCAGCAGCTTAGGGCGCCGGGTTCCAGATGAGCAGTTCTTC; v_gene: TRBV13; d_gene: .; abundance: .; j_gene: TRBJ2-1
CDR3aa: CASSFQTGGAPNSPLHF; CDR3nt: TGTGCCAGTAGTTTCCAAACAGGGGGGGCTCCTAATTCACCCCTCCACTTT; v_gene: TRBV19; d_gene: TRBD1; abundance: .; j_gene: TRBJ1-6
CDR3aa: CASSSSRQSGANVLTF; CDR3nt: TGTGCCAGTAGCTCATCCAGACAATCTGGGGCCAACGTCCTGACTTTC; v_gene: TRBV19; d_gene: .; abundance: .; j_gene: TRBJ2-6
CDR3aa: CATQDSSGISTDTQYF; CDR3nt: TGTGCCACGCAGGACTCTAGCGGGATTAGCACAGATACGCAGTATTTT; v_gene: TRBV24-1; d_gene: TRBD2; abundance: .; j_gene: TRBJ2-3
CDR3aa: CASSLTGQGPTQFF; CDR3nt: TGTGCCAGCAGCTTAACAGGACAGGGGCCCACGCAGTTCTTC; v_gene: TRBV7-3; d_gene: TRBD1; abundance: .; j_gene: TRBJ2-1
CDR3aa: CASSQWEDYGYTF; CDR3nt: TGTGCCAGCAGCCAGTGGGAGGACTATGGCTACACCTTC; v_gene: TRBV3-1/TRBV3-2; d_gene: .; abundance: .; j_gene: TRBJ1-2
CDR3aa: CASSYRDREYENGYTF; CDR3nt: TGTGCCAGTAGTTACCGGGACAGGGAGTATGAGAATGGCTACACCTTC; v_gene: TRBV19; d_gene: TRBD1; abundance: .; j_gene: TRBJ1-2